This T cell receptor beta chain came from a study of CD4+ T cells in melanoma. V was cut by 2 bases and J by 11 bases, with 15 bases left in between. The CDR3 consists of 13 residues. In germline, CDR1 is SGHNT, CDR2 YENEEA. Assay used: immunoSEQ multiplex PCR; TCRdb lists only in-frame clones, some missing. Of about 10,000 clones listed, roughly 60% are singletons. J is TRBJ1-1 and V is TRBV11-3; D uncertain. The sample taken for sequencing was cells from a culture (not recorded whether cultured in vitro). The receptor comes from a human donor with melanoma. CDR3 in amino acids: CASSLSTTNEAFF. CDR3 coding DNA: TGTGCCAGCAGCTTATCGACTACAAATGAGGCTTTCTTT.